The 27 T cell receptor beta chains presented below share a single source sample, sequenced in a study of tumour-infiltrating T cells in Burkitt lymphoma. Repertoires were generated with immunoSEQ multiplex PCR, while TCRdb's copy carries only in-frame clones and drops some. The sample includes roughly 9,100 clones, around two thirds of them seen just once. The specimen sequenced was tumor tissue. These receptors were taken from a human donor with diffuse large B-cell lymphoma.

A few counts support this clone. This rearrangement joins TRBV10-2 to TRBJ1-2; perhaps TRBD1 as D (5 bases). The CDR3 is made up of 15 amino acids. V was pared by 8 bases and J by 6 bases, with 22 bases between. Looked up from germline, CDR1 is WSHSY and CDR2 is SAAADI. The CDR3 sequence is CASGTHRGTLDGYTF. The CDR3 region has the DNA TGCGCCAGCGGTACCCATCGGGGGACCTTAGATGGCTACACCTTC.

The rearrangement joins TRBV9 to TRBJ2-1, with a possible D match to TRBD1 (6 bases). CDR1 and CDR2 (germline): SGDLS, YYNGEE. The V end lost 5 bases, the J end lost 2 bases, and 8 bases lay between the germline ends. CDR3 size: 13 residues. DNA of the CDR3: TGTGCCAGCAGGGGGGACACCTACAATGAGCAGTTCTTC. Protein: CASRGDTYNEQFF.

CDR3 protein: CASSSLKKGLYGYTF. DNA for the CDR3: TGTGCCAGCAGCTCACTCAAGAAAGGACTTTATGGCTACACCTTC. The chain combines TRBV9 with TRBJ1-2; D gene ambiguous. The germline V gene has CDR1 SGDLS and CDR2 YYNGEE. V lost 4 bases to trimming and J lost 5 bases, with 18 bases between them. CDR3 size: 15 residues.

The rearrangement links TRBV2 to TRBJ2-1, with 14 bases aligning to TRBD2. This CDR3 has 13 amino acids. The germline V gene encodes CDR1 SNHLY and CDR2 FYNNEI. With V trimmed by 9 bases and J by 6 bases, 1 base remained unmatched. CDR3: CASGTSGGNEQFF. CDR3 coding DNA: TGTGCCAGTGGGACTAGCGGGGGCAATGAGCAGTTCTTC. The full variable domain, completed using reference TRBV2 and TRBJ2-1, is EPEVTQTPSHQVTQMGQEVILRCVPISNHLYFYWYRQILGQKVEFLVSFYNNEISEKSEIFDDQFSVERPDGSNFTLKIRSTKLEDSAMYFCASGTSGGNEQFFGPGTRLTVL.

This clone is labeled medium-sized. This chain connects TRBV5-1 to TRBJ1-2, with 7 positions matching TRBD1. This CDR3 contains 15 residues. Trimming removed 4 bases from V and 4 bases from J; junction bases left unmatched: 10. CDR1 is SGHRS, CDR2 YFSETQ, per germline. In DNA, the CDR3 is TGCGCCAGCAGCCCGGGGTGGGACAGAACCTATGGCTACACCTTC. Its translation: CASSPGWDRTYGYTF.

The CDR3 nucleotides read TGTGCCAGTAGTGCCGGGACAGTGGGATGGGAGAACACTGAAGCTTTCTTT. Protein product: CASSAGTVGWENTEAFF. The genes are TRBV19 and TRBJ1-1; 7 bases match TRBD1. Germline V CDR1 and CDR2: LNHDA, SQIVND (reference sequence). The ends lost 5 bases at V and 1 base at J; junction bases unmatched: 13. The CDR3 is 17 amino acids.

This clone came up a few times. V and J are TRBV7-9 and TRBJ1-3; D perhaps matches TRBD1 (6 bases). Trimming removed 11 bases at V and 1 base at J, with 15 bases between. The CDR3 sequence is 14 residues long. CDR1 is SEHNR, CDR2 FQNEAQ, per germline (reference sequence). The CDR3 bases are TGTGCCCATGGGAGAGGGACATCTGGAAACACCATATATTTT. Residues: CAHGRGTSGNTIYF.

The rearrangement joins TRBV27 to TRBJ2-7, with a weak D call TRBD1 (5 bases). The V end lost 2 bases, the J end lost 1 base, and 9 bases lay between the germline ends. Germline assignment: CDR1 MNHEY and CDR2 SMNVEV (reference sequence). The CDR3 sequence is 14 residues long. This CDR3 is CASSLRQGSYEQYF. CDR3 bases: TGTGCCAGCAGTTTAAGGCAGGGTTCCTACGAGCAGTACTTC.

The chain has TRBV7-8 and TRBJ1-5; no firm D call. The CDR3 is made up of 13 amino acids. The V gene's germline CDR1 is SGHVS and CDR2 FQNEAQ. Between the trimmed V and J ends, which lost 4 bases and 5 bases, there was a span of 9 bases. CDR3 coding DNA: TGTGCCAGCAGCTATCAAGCGGATCAGCCCCAGCATTTT. This sequence encodes CASSYQADQPQHF.

In regard to this clone: Germline is not matched at one junction end, which may reflect a read error. The V call is TRBV6-5, the J call TRBJ1-4; TRBD1 might be the D (6 bases). CDR1 and CDR2 from the germline V gene are MNHEY and SVGAGI. The CDR3 spans 13 residues. DNA for the CDR3: TGTGCCAGCAGTTACGGGGGGCGGGAAAAACTATTTTTT. Translated, it gives CASSYGGREKLFF.

The V and J genes are TRBV5-1 and TRBJ2-2; tentative D call: TRBD1 (6 bases). The CDR3 extends over 14 amino acids. The V end was cut by 5 bases, the J end by 7 bases, with 15 bases between. Looked up from germline, CDR1 is SGHRS and CDR2 is YFSETQ. The chain's CDR3 is CASSPGDWSGELFF. CDR3 nucleotides: TGCGCCAGCAGTCCAGGGGATTGGAGCGGGGAGCTGTTTTTT.

This chain links TRBV2 with TRBJ1-3; TRBD1 is a possible D gene (6 bases). Per germline, CDR1 SNHLY and CDR2 FYNNEI. The CDR3 is 15 residues long. Trimming stripped 2 bases from V and 2 bases from J, with 10 bases between. CDR3 coding DNA: TGTGCCAGCAGTGAAAGGGGGGGGCCTGGAAACACCATATATTTT. Its protein is CASSERGGPGNTIYF.

This chain uses TRBV6-6 with TRBJ2-7; 9 bases map to TRBD2. V gave up 7 bases and J gave up 3 bases; unmatched junction bases: 7. Germline assignment: CDR1 MNHNY and CDR2 SVGAGI (reference sequence). This CDR3 is 14 amino acids long. The CDR3 sequence: CASTLGRGGYEQYF. CDR3 coding DNA: TGTGCCAGCACCTTAGGGCGGGGGGGCTACGAGCAGTACTTC.

This clone has just a few counts. The chain carries TRBV27 and TRBJ1-5; 9 positions agree with TRBD1. V lost 6 bases, J lost 5 bases, and 11 bases stayed unmatched. Germline V gives CDR1 MNHEY, CDR2 SMNVEV (reference sequence). The CDR3 is 16 residues long. As DNA, the CDR3 is TGTGCCAGCAGCCGCTACGGGACAGGGTTGGATCAGCCCCAGCATTTT. Translation gives CASSRYGTGLDQPQHF.

The chain is built from TRBV5-1 and TRBJ2-1; D might be TRBD1 or TRBD2, each matching 5 bases. Trimming left V 1 base short and J 3 bases short, with 20 bases between. The CDR3 totals 18 residues. The germline V gene encodes CDR1 SGHRS and CDR2 YFSETQ. The CDR3 here is CASSLTGRSSSVYNEQFF. CDR3 sequence (DNA): TGCGCCAGCAGCTTGACGGGACGGTCCTCTTCGGTCTACAATGAGCAGTTCTTC.

This clone was counted between two and nine times. The chain joins TRBV5-6 to TRBJ2-7, with D unresolved. The length of the CDR3 is 15 residues. V lost 0 bases and J lost 3, with 13 bases in between. Looked up from germline, CDR1 is SGHDT and CDR2 is YYEEEE. The CDR3 here is CASSLGHGEHYEQYF. Written as DNA, the CDR3 is TGTGCCAGCAGCTTGGGTCACGGAGAGCACTACGAGCAGTACTTC.

The table lists this clone with a few counts. The V and J genes are TRBV27 and TRBJ2-7; D is ambiguous. The CDR3 has 14 amino acids. The V gene lost 4 bases and the J gene lost 0 bases, with 10 bases spanning the gap. Per the germline V gene, CDR1 is MNHEY and CDR2 is SMNVEV (reference sequence). The CDR3 region has the DNA TGTGCCAGCAGTTCCGGGCTATACTCCTACGAGCAGTACTTC. Translating gives CASSSGLYSYEQYF.

This sequence joins TRBV5-4 and TRBJ2-5, with 8 bases lining up with TRBD1. Trimming removed 4 bases from V and 2 bases from J; junction bases left unmatched: 7. The CDR3 is 15 residues long. Germline CDR1 is SGHNT and CDR2 is YYREEE (reference sequence). DNA of the CDR3: TGTGCCAGCAGCAACCTAGGACAGGGACAAGAGACCCAGTACTTC. This encodes CASSNLGQGQETQYF.

V usage is TRBV27 and J usage is TRBJ2-5; no clear D. The ends were cut back, 2 bases at V and 2 bases at J, with 9 bases in the middle. Germline-derived CDR1 and CDR2 are MNHEY and SMNVEV (reference sequence). The CDR3 is 14 amino acids. CDR3 sequence (DNA): TGTGCCAGCAGTTTAAACTACCTACAAGAGACCCAGTACTTC. As protein: CASSLNYLQETQYF.

This chain links TRBV11-2 with TRBJ2-5; D is ambiguous. Germline values: CDR1 SGHAT, CDR2 FQNNGV. V was cut by 2 bases and J by 2 bases, with 0 bases left in between. The CDR3 is 11 amino acids. The DNA for the CDR3 is TGTGCCAGCAGCTTACAAGAGACCCAGTACTTC. It translates to CASSLQETQYF.

The gene calls are TRBV7-3 and TRBJ2-3, with a tentative D call TRBD1 (5 bases). This CDR3 spans 13 amino acids. Per germline, CDR1 SGHTA and CDR2 FQGTGA. Trimming stripped 4 bases from V and 2 bases from J, with 7 bases between. The DNA for the CDR3 is TGTGCCAGCAGCTCAGGGAACACAGATACGCAGTATTTT. Translating gives CASSSGNTDTQYF.

V and J are TRBV30 and TRBJ2-1; unclear D gene. V lost 1 base and J lost 4, with 11 bases in between. This CDR3 is 14 amino acids long. From germline, CDR1 is GTSNPN and CDR2 SVGIG (reference sequence). CDR3 amino acids: CAWSGAPVYNEQFF. The DNA of the CDR3 is TGTGCCTGGAGTGGGGCACCAGTTTACAATGAGCAGTTCTTC.

This rearrangement joins TRBV5-6 to TRBJ1-5; the D is unclear. This CDR3 is 14 amino acids long. V shed 4 bases and J shed 1 base, with 9 bases lying between them. Per germline, CDR1 SGHDT and CDR2 YYEEEE. CDR3: CASSQVGSNQPQHF. CDR3 sequence (DNA): TGTGCCAGCAGCCAGGTCGGGAGCAATCAGCCCCAGCATTTT.

This clone was observed a single time. V gene TRBV27 combines with J gene TRBJ1-4; D possibly corresponds to TRBD1 (5 bases). The CDR3 loop spans 17 amino acids. The V and J ends lost 6 bases and 3 bases respectively, with 20 bases between them. Germline assignment: CDR1 MNHEY and CDR2 SMNVEV (reference sequence). This chain's CDR3 is CASSRGTGSRANEKLFF. Here the CDR3 DNA reads TGTGCCAGCAGCCGCGGGACGGGAAGTCGGGCTAATGAAAAACTGTTTTTT.

The chain couples TRBV30 to TRBJ1-1; no clear D. The length of the CDR3 is 13 residues. Germline CDR1 reads GTSNPN; CDR2 reads SVGIG (reference sequence). V lost 1 base to trimming and J lost 0 bases, with 6 bases between them. In DNA form, the CDR3 reads TGTGCCTGGAGTGGGCAGGTGAACACTGAAGCTTTCTTT. Translated, it gives CAWSGQVNTEAFF.

With respect to this clone: A read error may be the cause here, since a much bigger clone is one base away. The rearrangement links TRBV6-1 to TRBJ1-1; no reliable D call. The CDR3 contains 13 residues. CDR1 is MNHNS and CDR2 is SASEGT in the germline V gene. Between the trimmed V and J ends, which lost 8 bases and 13 bases, there was a span of 23 bases. CDR3 in DNA: TGTGCCAGCGCATTCGGCCCGGGCGAAAAAGTTTTCTTT. It translates to CASAFGPGEKVFF.

Worth noting for this clone: The identical CDR3 is also encoded by other nucleotide sequences in the sample. The rearrangement joins TRBV30 to TRBJ2-1; D call uncertain. In germline, CDR1 is GTSNPN, CDR2 SVGIG (reference sequence). The CDR3 has 10 residues. The ends were cut back, 0 bases at V and 6 bases at J, with 0 bases in the middle. Here the CDR3 reads CAWSVNEQFF. The CDR3, as DNA: TGTGCCTGGAGTGTCAATGAGCAGTTCTTC.